The next 8 T cell receptor beta chains were all read from a single sample in a study of shared clonotypes between healthy human individuals. The data were produced by immunoSEQ multiplex PCR, yet TCRdb's version contains in-frame clones alone and is incomplete. The table lists under 150,000 clones, around 73% of them singletons. Sequences were obtained from memory CD8+ T cells sorted from blood. Stated subset: CD45RO+ cells pooled with CCR7-negative TemRA cells. The receptor source for this set is a woman aged 25 to 45 in good health.

This clone came up many times. This chain links TRBV6-6 with TRBJ2-1; 8 bases are a match to TRBD2. The V gene end was trimmed by 0 bases and the J gene end by 8 bases; junction bases not matched to a gene: 6. Germline V CDR1 and CDR2: MNHNY, SVGAGI (reference sequence). The CDR3 sequence is 15 residues long. This chain's CDR3 is CASSYSRPGGDEQFF. The CDR3 DNA sequence: TGTGCCAGCAGTTACTCTCGTCCCGGGGGGGATGAGCAGTTCTTC.

The J gene is TRBJ2-1, the V gene TRBV6-4; perhaps TRBD1 as D (6 bases). Germline V gene data show CDR1 as MRHNA and CDR2 as SNTAGT. The CDR3 sequence is 14 residues long. V gave up 4 bases and J gave up 4 bases, with 11 bases separating them. The chain's CDR3 is CASSAGDIYNEQFF. In nucleotides, the CDR3 is TGTGCCAGCAGTGCCGGGGACATATACAATGAGCAGTTCTTC.

The gene calls are TRBV6-5 and TRBJ2-3; D unclear. CDR1 is MNHEY, CDR2 SVGAGI, per germline. This CDR3 has 13 amino acids. V lost 0 bases and J lost 7, with 8 bases in between. The CDR3 reads CASSYSESHTQYF. DNA of the CDR3: TGTGCCAGCAGTTACTCGGAGTCACATACGCAGTATTTT.

This sequence joins TRBV6-4 and TRBJ2-2, with D possibly TRBD2 on 6 matching bases. The V and J ends lost 0 bases and 4 bases respectively, with 12 bases between them. There are 16 residues in the CDR3. From germline, CDR1 is MRHNA and CDR2 SNTAGT. CDR3 protein: CASSDSPSDPTGELFF. Written as DNA, the CDR3 is TGTGCCAGCAGTGACTCCCCTAGCGACCCCACCGGGGAGCTGTTTTTT.

The gene calls are TRBV28 and TRBJ1-5, with TRBD1 matching over 7 bases. The V gene's germline CDR1 is MDHEN and CDR2 SYDVKM. With 5 bases clipped from V and 4 bases from J, the junction kept 8 bases outside the gene matches. The CDR3 sequence is 15 residues long. CDR3 sequence: CASSHKTGINQPQHF. The DNA of the CDR3 is TGTGCCAGCAGTCATAAGACAGGGATAAATCAGCCCCAGCATTTT. The complete variable domain, with remaining parts taken from reference TRBV28 and TRBJ1-5, reads DVKVTQSSRYLVKRTGEKVFLECVQDMDHENMFWYRQDPGLGLRLIYFSYDVKMKEKGDIPEGYSVSREKKERFSLILESASTNQTSMYLCASSHKTGINQPQHFGDGTRLSIL.

This clone came up a few times. J is TRBJ1-2 and V is TRBV6-5, with D uncertain. This CDR3 has 13 residues. V was shortened by 0 bases and J by 2 bases, with 4 bases between the two germline ends. Germline V lookup: CDR1 MNHEY, CDR2 SVGAGI. CDR3 in DNA: TGTGCCAGCAGTTACTCGGACAACTATGGCTACACCTTC. It codes for CASSYSDNYGYTF.

For this clone: Other DNA sequences from this sample encode an identical CDR3 as well. This chain connects TRBV25-1 to TRBJ2-5; D gene uncertain. V was pared by 1 base and J by 1 base, with 10 bases between. The CDR3 runs 15 residues. CDR1 and CDR2 (germline): MGHDK, SYGVNS. The CDR3 DNA sequence: TGTGCCAGCAGTGAATCCTCAAGGGTCCAAGAGACCCAGTACTTC. Translating it yields CASSESSRVQETQYF. Looking up the rest from reference TRBV25-1 and TRBJ2-5 gives the full variable domain: EADIYQTPRYLVIGTGKKITLECSQTMGHDKMYWYQQDPGMELHLIHYSYGVNSTEKGDLSSESTVSRIRTEHFPLTLESARPSHTSQYLCASSESSRVQETQYFGPGTRLLVL.

The chain joins TRBV19 to TRBJ2-2; no clear D gene. Germline CDR1 LNHDA, CDR2 SQIVND (reference sequence). V was clipped by 3 bases and J by 6 bases, with 14 bases between them. The CDR3 consists of 15 residues. CDR3 residues: CASSIVELESGELFF. The CDR3 region has the DNA TGTGCCAGTAGTATTGTCGAGCTAGAGTCCGGGGAGCTGTTTTTT. Based on the CDR3 plus reference TRBV19 and TRBJ2-2, the full variable domain is DGGITQSPKYLFRKEGQNVTLSCEQNLNHDAMYWYRQDPGQGLRLIYYSQIVNDFQKGDIAEGYSVSREKKESFPLTVTSAQKNPTAFYLCASSIVELESGELFFGEGSRLTVL.